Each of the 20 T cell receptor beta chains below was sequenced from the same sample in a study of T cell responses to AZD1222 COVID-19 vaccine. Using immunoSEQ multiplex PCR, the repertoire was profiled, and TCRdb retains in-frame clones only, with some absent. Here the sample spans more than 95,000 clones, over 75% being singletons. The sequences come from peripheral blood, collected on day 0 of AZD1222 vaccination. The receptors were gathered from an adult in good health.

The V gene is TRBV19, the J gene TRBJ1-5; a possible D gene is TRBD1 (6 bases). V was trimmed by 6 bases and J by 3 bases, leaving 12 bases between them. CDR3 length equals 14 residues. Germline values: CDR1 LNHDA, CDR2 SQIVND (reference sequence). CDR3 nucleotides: TGTGCCAGTAGCATCCGGGACAACAATCAGCCCCAGCATTTT. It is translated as CASSIRDNNQPQHF.

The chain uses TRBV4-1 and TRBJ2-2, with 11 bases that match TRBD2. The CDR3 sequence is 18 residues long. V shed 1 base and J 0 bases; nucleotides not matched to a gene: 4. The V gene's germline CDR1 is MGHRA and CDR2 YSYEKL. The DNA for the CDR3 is TGCGCCAGCAGCCAAGCCCTAGCGGGAGGACCGAACACCGGGGAGCTGTTTTTT. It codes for CASSQALAGGPNTGELFF.

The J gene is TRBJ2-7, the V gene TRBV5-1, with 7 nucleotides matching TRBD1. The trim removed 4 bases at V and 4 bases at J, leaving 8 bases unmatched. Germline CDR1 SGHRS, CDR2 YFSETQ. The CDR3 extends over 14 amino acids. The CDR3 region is CASSLTRQGYEQYF. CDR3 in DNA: TGCGCCAGCAGCCTGACTCGACAGGGATACGAGCAGTACTTC.

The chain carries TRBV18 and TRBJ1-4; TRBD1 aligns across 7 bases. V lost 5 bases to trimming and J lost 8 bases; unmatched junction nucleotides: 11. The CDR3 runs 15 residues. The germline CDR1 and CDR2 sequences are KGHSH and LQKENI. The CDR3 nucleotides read TGTGCCAGCTCAGAAAGGACAGGCGGAGGCGAAAAACTGTTTTTT. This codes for CASSERTGGGEKLFF.

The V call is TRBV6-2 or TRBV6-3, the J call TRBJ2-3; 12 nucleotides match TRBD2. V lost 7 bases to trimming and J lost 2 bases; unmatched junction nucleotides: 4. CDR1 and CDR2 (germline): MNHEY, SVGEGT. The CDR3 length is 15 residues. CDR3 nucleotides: TGTGCCAGCACCCCTAGCGGGGGGGCCACAGATACGCAGTATTTT. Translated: CASTPSGGATDTQYF.

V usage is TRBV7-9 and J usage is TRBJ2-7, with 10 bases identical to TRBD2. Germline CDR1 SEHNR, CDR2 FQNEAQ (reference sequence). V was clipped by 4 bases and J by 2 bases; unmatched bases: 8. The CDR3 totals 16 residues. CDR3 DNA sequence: TGTGCCAGCAGCTCCAGCTGGCTAGCGGGGGCCTACGAGCAGTACTTC. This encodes CASSSSWLAGAYEQYF.

The CDR3 region is CASSRSDTQYF. DNA for the CDR3: TGTGCCAGCAGTAGGTCGGATACGCAGTATTTT. The chain has TRBV12-3 or TRBV12-4 and TRBJ2-3, with D hard to call. This CDR3 is 11 amino acids long. The V end lost 5 bases, the J end lost 6 bases, and 6 bases lay between the germline ends.

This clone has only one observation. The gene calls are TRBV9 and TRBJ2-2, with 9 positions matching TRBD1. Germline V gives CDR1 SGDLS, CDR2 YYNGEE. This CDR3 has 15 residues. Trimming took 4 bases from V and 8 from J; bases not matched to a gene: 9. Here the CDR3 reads CASSPRQGGSGELFF. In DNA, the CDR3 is TGTGCCAGCAGCCCTCGACAGGGGGGGTCTGGGGAGCTGTTTTTT.

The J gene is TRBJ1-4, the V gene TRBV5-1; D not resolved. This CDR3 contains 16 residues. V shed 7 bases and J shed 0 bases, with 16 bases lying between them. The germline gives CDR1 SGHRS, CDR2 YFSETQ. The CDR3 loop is CASARSGQSTNEKLFF. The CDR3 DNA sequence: TGCGCCAGCGCCAGAAGTGGGCAGTCAACTAATGAAAAACTGTTTTTT.

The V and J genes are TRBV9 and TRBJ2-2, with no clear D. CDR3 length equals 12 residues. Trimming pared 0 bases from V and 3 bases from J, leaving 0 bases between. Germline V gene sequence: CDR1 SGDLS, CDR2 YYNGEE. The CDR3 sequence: CASSVDTGELFF. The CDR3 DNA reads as TGTGCCAGCAGCGTAGACACCGGGGAGCTGTTTTTT.

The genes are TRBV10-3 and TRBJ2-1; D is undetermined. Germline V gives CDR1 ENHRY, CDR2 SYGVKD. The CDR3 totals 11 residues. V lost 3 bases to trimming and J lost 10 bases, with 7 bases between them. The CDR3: CAISDSLEQFF. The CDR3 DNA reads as TGTGCCATCAGTGATAGCTTGGAGCAGTTCTTC.

The CDR3 nucleotides read TGTGCCTGGAGTGTAAACAGCAGGAATGAAAAACTGTTTTTT. Its protein is CAWSVNSRNEKLFF. V usage is TRBV30 and J usage is TRBJ1-4; D is uncertain. CDR3 length: 14 amino acids. Germline CDR1 GTSNPN, CDR2 SVGIG (reference sequence). Trimming pared 0 bases from V and 5 bases from J, leaving 10 bases between. The full variable domain, completed using reference TRBV30 and TRBJ1-4, is SQTIHQWPATLVQPVGSPLSLECTVEGTSNPNLYWYRQAAGRGLQLLFYSVGIGQISSEVPQNLSASRPQDRQFILSSKKLLLSDSGFYLCAWSVNSRNEKLFFGSGTQLSVL.

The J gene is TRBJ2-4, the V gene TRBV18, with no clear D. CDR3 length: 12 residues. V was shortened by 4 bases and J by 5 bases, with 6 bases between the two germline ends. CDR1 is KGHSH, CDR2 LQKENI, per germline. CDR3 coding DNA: TGTGCCAGCTCACAGGAACAAAACATTCAGTACTTC. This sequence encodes CASSQEQNIQYF.

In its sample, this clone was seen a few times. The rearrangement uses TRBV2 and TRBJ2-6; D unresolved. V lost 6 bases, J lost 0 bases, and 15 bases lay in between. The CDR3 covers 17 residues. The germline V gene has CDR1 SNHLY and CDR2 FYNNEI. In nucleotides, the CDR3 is TGTGCCAGCAGGGACCGAAGTTCCAACTCTGGGGCCAACGTCCTGACTTTC. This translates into CASRDRSSNSGANVLTF.

The CDR3 sequence: CASSPMTSGTVNEQFF. CDR3 bases: TGTGCCAGCAGTCCAATGACTAGCGGGACTGTTAATGAGCAGTTCTTC. The rearrangement links TRBV28 to TRBJ2-1, with 11 positions matching TRBD2. Losses at the gene ends were 5 bases for V and 7 bases for J; bases not matched to a gene: 10. CDR1 is MDHEN and CDR2 is SYDVKM in the germline V gene. The CDR3 runs 16 residues.

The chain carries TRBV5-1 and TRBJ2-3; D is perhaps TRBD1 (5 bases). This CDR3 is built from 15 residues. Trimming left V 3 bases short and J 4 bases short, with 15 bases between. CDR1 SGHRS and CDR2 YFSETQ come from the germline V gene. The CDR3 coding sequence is TGCGCCAGCAGCTCCCTCGCAGGACAACCAGATACGCAGTATTTT. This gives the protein CASSSLAGQPDTQYF.

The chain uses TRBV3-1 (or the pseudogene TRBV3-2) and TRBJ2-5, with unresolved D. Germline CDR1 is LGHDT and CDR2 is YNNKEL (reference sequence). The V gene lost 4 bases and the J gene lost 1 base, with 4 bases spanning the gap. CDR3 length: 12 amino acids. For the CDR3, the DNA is TGTGCCAGCAGCCGCCTCCAAGAGACCCAGTACTTC. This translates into CASSRLQETQYF.

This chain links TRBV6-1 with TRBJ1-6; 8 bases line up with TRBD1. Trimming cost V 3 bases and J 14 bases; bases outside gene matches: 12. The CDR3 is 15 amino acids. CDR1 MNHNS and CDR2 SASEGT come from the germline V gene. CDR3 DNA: TGTGCCAGCAGTGATCGAGGGACAGGTACCGCCTCCCTCCACTTT. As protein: CASSDRGTGTASLHF.

The CDR3: CATSRGGPDTQYF. Written as DNA, the CDR3 is TGTGCCACCAGCAGAGGCGGGCCAGATACGCAGTATTTT. The genes are TRBV15 and TRBJ2-3, with a possible D match to TRBD2 (5 bases). The CDR3 length is 13 residues. V was shortened by 1 base and J by 4 bases, with 6 bases between the two germline ends. Germline CDR1 is LNHNV and CDR2 is YYDKDF (reference sequence). Drawing the rest from reference TRBV15 and TRBJ2-3, the complete variable domain is DAMVIQNPRYQVTQFGKPVTLSCSQTLNHNVMYWYQQKSSQAPKLLFHYYDKDFNNEADTPDNFQSRRPNTSFCFLDIRSPGLGDTAMYLCATSRGGPDTQYFGPGTRLTVL.

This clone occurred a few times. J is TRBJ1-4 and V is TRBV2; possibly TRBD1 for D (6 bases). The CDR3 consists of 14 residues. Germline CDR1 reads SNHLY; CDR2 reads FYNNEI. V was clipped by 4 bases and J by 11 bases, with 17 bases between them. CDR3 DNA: TGTGCCAGCAGTGGTTCCAGGGCAGGGGATAAACTGTTTTTT. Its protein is CASSGSRAGDKLFF.